This entry lists 18 T cell receptor beta chains sequenced from one sample in a study of cytomegalovirus exposure and HLA in healthy donors. Primers included in the PCR were 60 Vbeta and 13 Jbeta primers. The protocol was immunoSEQ multiplex PCR, while the TCRdb copy is restricted to in-frame clones and leaves out a portion. Seen here are 100,000 or so clones, 84% observed once, and the top ten hold roughly 1.2%. The sample was PBMCs. The receptors stem from a woman aged 18-35 years in good health and CMV-seronegative.

This chain uses TRBV7-9 with TRBJ2-3; D possibly corresponds to TRBD2 (6 bases). Germline CDR1 and CDR2: SEHNR and FQNEAQ (reference sequence). The CDR3 has 14 amino acids. V was trimmed by 2 bases and J by 3 bases, leaving 9 bases between them. The CDR3 DNA sequence: TGTGCCAGCAGCTTATATCGGGAGACAGATACGCAGTATTTT. Protein product: CASSLYRETDTQYF.

The sample holds a few counts of this clone. The chain recombines TRBV4-3 with TRBJ2-1; the D gene is possibly TRBD2 (7 bases). The CDR3 contains 16 residues. From germline, CDR1 is LGHNA and CDR2 YSLEER. Trimming took off 4 bases at V and 2 bases at J, with 15 bases between the two ends. DNA for the CDR3: TGCGCCAGCAGCCCCTTGGCGGGGGCCGCCTACAATGAGCAGTTCTTC. Protein product: CASSPLAGAAYNEQFF.

This clone was seen only once. This sequence joins TRBV27 and TRBJ2-7, with a possible D match to TRBD1 (6 bases). This CDR3 has 13 amino acids. V lost 5 bases and J 2 bases, leaving 10 bases between the germline ends. CDR1 is MNHEY and CDR2 is SMNVEV in the germline V gene (reference sequence). CDR3 coding DNA: TGTGCCAGCAGTCATAGGGACACCTACGAGCAGTACTTC. It codes for CASSHRDTYEQYF.

V usage is TRBV6-1 and J usage is TRBJ1-2, with D hard to call. Trimming shortened V by 1 base and J by 0 bases, and 12 bases separated the two germline ends. The V gene's germline CDR1 is MNHNS and CDR2 SASEGT. The CDR3 has 16 residues. For the CDR3, the DNA is TGTGCCAGCAGTGAAGACAGTGGCTCTCCTAACTATGGCTACACCTTC. Protein: CASSEDSGSPNYGYTF.

On this clone: A read error may produce the germline difference seen at one junction end. The same CDR3 arises from other DNA sequences in this sample as well. V gene TRBV28 combines with J gene TRBJ2-7, with 12 bases lining up with TRBD2. In germline, CDR1 is MDHEN, CDR2 SYDVKM. This CDR3 contains 16 residues. The CDR3 DNA reads as TGTGCCAGTAGTTTGCCTCTAGCGGGAGGGCGGGACGAGCAGTACTTC. Protein product: CASSLPLAGGRDEQYF.

V and J are TRBV6-1 and TRBJ1-2; TRBD1 is a possible D gene (5 bases). CDR1 MNHNS and CDR2 SASEGT come from the germline V gene. This CDR3 has 15 amino acids. V lost 3 bases, J lost 2 bases, and 13 bases lay in between. CDR3 bases: TGTGCCAGCAGTGACCTGGGCAGGGCCAACTATGGCTACACCTTC. This gives the protein CASSDLGRANYGYTF.

The chain links TRBV7-2 to TRBJ2-7; tentatively, D is TRBD1 (6 bases). This CDR3 has 17 residues. The germline gives CDR1 SGHTA, CDR2 FQGNSA. The V end was cut by 4 bases, the J end by 3 bases, with 22 bases between. The CDR3 reads CASSWGSGVGNVYEQYF. The CDR3 nucleotides read TGTGCCAGCAGCTGGGGGTCAGGGGTAGGGAATGTCTACGAGCAGTACTTC.

For this clone: This may stem from a read error, because a much larger clone lies one nucleotide away. This sample includes further DNA sequences coding for the same CDR3. The V and J genes are TRBV4-2 and TRBJ2-3; 12 nucleotides match TRBD2. CDR3 length: 16 residues. The trim removed 0 bases at V and 4 bases at J, leaving 2 bases unmatched. Germline CDR1 is LGHNA and CDR2 is YNFKEQ. The CDR3 DNA reads TGTGCCAGCAGCCAAGATCTAGCGGGAGGGCCAGATACGCAGTATTTT. This gives the protein CASSQDLAGGPDTQYF.

With regard to this clone: An end of the junction differs from the germline gene, which may be a read error. This chain connects TRBV7-9 to TRBJ2-5; D possibly corresponds to TRBD1 (6 bases). Germline V CDR1 and CDR2: SEHNR, FQNEAQ (reference sequence). This CDR3 comprises 16 residues. In DNA form, the CDR3 reads TGTTCCAGCAGCCCCCGACAGGCTGATCAAAAAGAGACCCAGTACTTC. Translating gives CSSSPRQADQKETQYF.

The chain uses TRBV15 and TRBJ1-1; D perhaps matches TRBD1 (5 bases). Trimming removed 4 bases at V and 0 bases at J, with 6 bases between. The CDR3 covers 13 residues. Germline V lookup: CDR1 LNHNV, CDR2 YYDKDF (reference sequence). The CDR3 coding sequence is TGTGCCACCAGCACAGGGATGAACACTGAAGCTTTCTTT. Translated, it gives CATSTGMNTEAFF.

The chain combines TRBV6-1 with TRBJ2-7; tentatively, D is TRBD2 (6 bases). Germline V gene sequence: CDR1 MNHNS, CDR2 SASEGT. Trimming took off 7 bases at V and 5 bases at J, with 21 bases between the two ends. The CDR3 covers 15 residues. CDR3 sequence (DNA): TGTGCCAGCAACCCGTTAAGGGGAGGCGGCAACGAGCAGTACTTC. Its translation: CASNPLRGGGNEQYF.

The chain uses TRBV6-5 and TRBJ2-2, with 8 bases identical to TRBD1. CDR1 is MNHEY and CDR2 is SVGAGI in the germline V gene. This CDR3 spans 14 amino acids. V gave up 2 bases and J gave up 6 bases; unmatched junction bases: 2. CDR3 sequence (DNA): TGTGCCAGCAGTTACACGACAGGGGCCGGGGAGCTGTTTTTT. Translating it yields CASSYTTGAGELFF.

The chain links TRBV15 to TRBJ2-5; D perhaps matches TRBD1 (5 bases). Germline V gives CDR1 LNHNV, CDR2 YYDKDF (reference sequence). Trimming took 8 bases from V and 1 from J, leaving 11 bases between them. CDR3 length equals 13 residues. Here the CDR3 DNA reads TGTGCCACCGGTCCAGGGCTCCAAGAGACCCAGTACTTC. It translates to CATGPGLQETQYF.

This sequence joins TRBV30 and TRBJ1-1; 7 positions agree with TRBD1. The V and J ends lost 3 bases and 4 bases, in that order; junction bases with no gene match: 5. This CDR3 is 13 amino acids long. Germline lookup yields CDR1 GTSNPN and CDR2 SVGIG (reference sequence). CDR3 loop: CAWRTGAGTEAFF. The CDR3 nucleotides are TGTGCCTGGAGAACAGGGGCCGGCACTGAAGCTTTCTTT.

The sample holds a few counts of this clone. This sequence joins TRBV25-1 and TRBJ1-1; D is undetermined. CDR3 size: 13 residues. Germline CDR1 reads MGHDK; CDR2 reads SYGVNS. V lost 5 bases, J lost 2 bases, and 9 bases lay in between. The CDR3 spells CASSSGSNTEAFF. The CDR3, as DNA: TGTGCCAGCAGTTCCGGGTCAAACACTGAAGCTTTCTTT.

The chain links TRBV19 to TRBJ1-2; tentative D call: TRBD1 (6 bases). V was trimmed by 4 bases and J by 3 bases, leaving 9 bases between them. The V gene's germline CDR1 is LNHDA and CDR2 SQIVND (reference sequence). This CDR3 comprises 13 residues. CDR3 bases: TGTGCCAGTAGTAAACGACAGGACTATGGCTACACCTTC. Its translation: CASSKRQDYGYTF. The variable domain in full, completed from reference TRBV19 and TRBJ1-2, reads DGGITQSPKYLFRKEGQNVTLSCEQNLNHDAMYWYRQDPGQGLRLIYYSQIVNDFQKGDIAEGYSVSREKKESFPLTVTSAQKNPTAFYLCASSKRQDYGYTFGSGTRLTVV.

V is TRBV7-2 and J is TRBJ2-5, with D perhaps matching TRBD1 (5 bases). The J call is in doubt because the DNA end fits TRBJ2-7 better. Germline lookup yields CDR1 SGHTA and CDR2 FQGNSA. CDR3 length: 14 residues. CDR3 residues: CASSLTVRDYEQYF. The CDR3 DNA reads TGTGCCAGCAGCTTAACTGTCAGGGACTACGAGCAGTACTTC.

This clone was detected only a few times. The V call is TRBV9, the J call TRBJ1-4, with D uncertain. V was cut by 3 bases and J by 8 bases, with 11 bases left in between. Germline V gene lookup returns CDR1 SGDLS and CDR2 YYNGEE. The CDR3 length is 13 residues. The CDR3: CASSGPGREKLFF. CDR3 nucleotide sequence: TGTGCCAGCAGCGGCCCAGGTCGGGAAAAACTGTTTTTT.